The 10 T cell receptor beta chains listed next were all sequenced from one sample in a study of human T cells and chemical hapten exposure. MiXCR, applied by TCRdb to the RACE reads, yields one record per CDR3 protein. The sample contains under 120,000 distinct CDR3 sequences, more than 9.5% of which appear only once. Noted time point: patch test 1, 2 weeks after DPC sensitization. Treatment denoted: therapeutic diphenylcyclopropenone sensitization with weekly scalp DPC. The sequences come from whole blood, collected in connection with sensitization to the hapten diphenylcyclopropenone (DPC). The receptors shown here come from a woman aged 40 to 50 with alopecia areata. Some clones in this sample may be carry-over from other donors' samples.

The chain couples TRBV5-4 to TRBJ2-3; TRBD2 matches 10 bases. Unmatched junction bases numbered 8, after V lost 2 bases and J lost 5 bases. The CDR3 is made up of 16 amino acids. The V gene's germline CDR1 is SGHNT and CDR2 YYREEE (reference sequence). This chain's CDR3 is CASSFRLAGEQDTQYF. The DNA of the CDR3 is TGTGCCAGCAGCTTCCGCCTAGCGGGAGAACAAGATACGCAGTATTTT.

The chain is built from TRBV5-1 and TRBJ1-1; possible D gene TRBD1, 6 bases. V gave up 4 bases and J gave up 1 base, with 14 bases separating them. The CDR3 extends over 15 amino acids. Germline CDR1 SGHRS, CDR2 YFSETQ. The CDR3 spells CASSRERTENTEAFF. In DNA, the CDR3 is TGCGCCAGCAGCCGGGAACGGACAGAGAACACTGAAGCTTTCTTT.

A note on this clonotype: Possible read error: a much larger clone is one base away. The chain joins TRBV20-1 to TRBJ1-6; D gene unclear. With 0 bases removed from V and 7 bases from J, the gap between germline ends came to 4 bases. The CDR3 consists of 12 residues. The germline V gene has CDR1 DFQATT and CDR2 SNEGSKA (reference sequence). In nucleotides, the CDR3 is TGCAGTGCTAGAGACAGAAATTCACCCCTCCACTTT. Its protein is CSARDRNSPLHF.

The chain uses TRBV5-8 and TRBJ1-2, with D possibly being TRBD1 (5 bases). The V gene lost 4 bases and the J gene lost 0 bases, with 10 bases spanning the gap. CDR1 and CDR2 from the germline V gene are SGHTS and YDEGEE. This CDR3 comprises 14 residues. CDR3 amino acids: CASSPRVSNYGYTF. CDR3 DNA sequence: TGTGCCAGCAGCCCCAGGGTTTCTAACTATGGCTACACCTTC.

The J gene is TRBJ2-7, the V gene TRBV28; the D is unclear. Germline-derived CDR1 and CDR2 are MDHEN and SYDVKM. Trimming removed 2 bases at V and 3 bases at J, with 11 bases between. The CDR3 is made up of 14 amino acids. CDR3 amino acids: CASSLNPRNYEQYF. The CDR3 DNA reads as TGTGCCAGCAGTTTAAATCCTAGGAACTACGAGCAGTACTTC.

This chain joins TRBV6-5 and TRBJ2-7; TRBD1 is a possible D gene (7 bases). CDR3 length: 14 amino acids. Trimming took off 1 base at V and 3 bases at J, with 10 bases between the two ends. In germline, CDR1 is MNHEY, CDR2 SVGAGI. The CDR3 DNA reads TGTGCCAGCAGTTACTACAGGGGACTCTACGAGCAGTACTTC. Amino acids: CASSYYRGLYEQYF.

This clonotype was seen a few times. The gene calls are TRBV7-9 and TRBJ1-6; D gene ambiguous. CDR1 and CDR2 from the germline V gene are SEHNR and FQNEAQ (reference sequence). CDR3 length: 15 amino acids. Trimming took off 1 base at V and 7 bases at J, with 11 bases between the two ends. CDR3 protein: CASSLGPLGNSPLHF. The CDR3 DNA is TGTGCCAGCAGCTTAGGGCCCCTTGGGAATTCACCCCTCCACTTT.

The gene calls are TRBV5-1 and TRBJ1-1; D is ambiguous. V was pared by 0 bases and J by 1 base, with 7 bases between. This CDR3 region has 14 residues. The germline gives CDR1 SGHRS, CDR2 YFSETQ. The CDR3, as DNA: TGCGCCAGCAGCTTGGAGGCGGCGAACACTGAAGCTTTCTTT. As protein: CASSLEAANTEAFF.

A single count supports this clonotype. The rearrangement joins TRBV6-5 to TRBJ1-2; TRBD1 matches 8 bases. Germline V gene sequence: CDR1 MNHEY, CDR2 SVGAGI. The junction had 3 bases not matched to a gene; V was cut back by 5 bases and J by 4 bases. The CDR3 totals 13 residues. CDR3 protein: CASSPDRGYGYTF. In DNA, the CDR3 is TGTGCCAGCAGTCCCGACAGGGGCTATGGCTACACCTTC.

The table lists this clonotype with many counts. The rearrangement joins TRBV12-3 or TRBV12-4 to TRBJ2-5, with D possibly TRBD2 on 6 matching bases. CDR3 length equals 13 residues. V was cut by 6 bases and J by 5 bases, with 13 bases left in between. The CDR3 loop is CASSLGGPETQYF. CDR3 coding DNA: TGTGCCAGCAGCCTGGGGGGTCCGGAGACCCAGTACTTC.